The rows below give T cell receptor beta chains drawn from one sample of a study of cytomegalovirus exposure and HLA in healthy donors. The table came from immunoSEQ multiplex PCR; TCRdb's copy has only in-frame clones and leaves some out. This sample carries 90,000 to 150,000 clones, about 73% of them seen once, and the ten largest clones take roughly 3.3%. Sequencing was done on a sample of PBMCs. The receptors derive from a woman aged 25-40 years in good health and CMV-seropositive. Each CDR3 is given with its conserved first and last residue. D genes are given only for firm matches. Clone size is given for some rows only: seen once, a few or many times, or a class if the clone is expanded.

CDR3nt: TGTGCCAGCAGCTCCGAGGGACACCTTACGCAGTATTTT
CDR3aa: CASSSEGHLTQYF
abundance: .
v_gene: TRBV7-2
j_gene: TRBJ2-3
len: 13
d_gene: .

CDR3nt: TGTGCCAGCAGCCCCATAGGGACTAGCGGTACCGGGGAGCTGTTTTTT
CDR3aa: CASSPIGTSGTGELFF
abundance: .
v_gene: TRBV9
j_gene: TRBJ2-2
len: 16
d_gene: TRBD2

CDR3nt: TGCGCCAGCAGCCAAGATCCCCCGAGGGTAAGCGGGGGGTATGGAGAGCAGTACTTC
CDR3aa: CASSQDPPRVSGGYGEQYF
abundance: many
v_gene: TRBV4-1
j_gene: TRBJ2-7
len: 19
d_gene: TRBD2

CDR3nt: TGTGCCAGCAGCCAAGGGGATAGCGGGGGGGCCTACAATGAGCAGTTCTTC
CDR3aa: CASSQGDSGGAYNEQFF
abundance: few
v_gene: TRBV4-2
j_gene: TRBJ2-1
len: 17
d_gene: TRBD2

CDR3nt: TGTGCCAGCAGTTACGCTCGGGGCCAAGAGACCCAGTACTTC
CDR3aa: CASSYARGQETQYF
abundance: .
v_gene: TRBV6-5
j_gene: TRBJ2-5
len: 14
d_gene: .

CDR3nt: TGTGCCAGCAGCTTAGCTCCCGGGAACATTCAGTACTTC
CDR3aa: CASSLAPGNIQYF
abundance: .
v_gene: TRBV7-8
j_gene: TRBJ2-4
len: 13
d_gene: .

CDR3nt: TGTGCCAGCTCCTCGGGGGGTTCAATCTACGAGCAGTACTTC
CDR3aa: CASSSGGSIYEQYF
abundance: .
v_gene: TRBV18
j_gene: TRBJ2-7
len: 14
d_gene: TRBD2

CDR3nt: TGTGCCAGCGCGGGGGGGCAAGAGACCCAGTACTTC
CDR3aa: CASAGGQETQYF
abundance: .
v_gene: TRBV6-5
j_gene: TRBJ2-5
len: 12
d_gene: TRBD2

CDR3nt: TGTGCCAGCAGTAAGGACACCTGGGAGCAGTACTTC
CDR3aa: CASSKDTWEQYF
abundance: .
v_gene: TRBV2
j_gene: TRBJ2-7
len: 12
d_gene: .

CDR3nt: TGTGCCAGCAGCTTAATTACGGGCACAGATACGCAGTATTTT
CDR3aa: CASSLITGTDTQYF
abundance: once
v_gene: TRBV7-9
j_gene: TRBJ2-3
len: 14
d_gene: .

CDR3nt: TGTGCCAGCAGCTTGACAGGGAACCCCTACGAGCAGTACTTC
CDR3aa: CASSLTGNPYEQYF
abundance: once
v_gene: TRBV7-9
j_gene: TRBJ2-7
len: 14
d_gene: TRBD1

CDR3nt: TGTGCCAGCAGTGTTTTTCGGAACAGAGATACGCAGTATTTT
CDR3aa: CASSVFRNRDTQYF
abundance: once
v_gene: TRBV2
j_gene: TRBJ2-3
len: 14
d_gene: .

CDR3nt: TGTGCCAGCTCAGACGAGAGACATATTAATTCACCCCTCCACTTT
CDR3aa: CASSDERHINSPLHF
abundance: .
v_gene: TRBV18
j_gene: TRBJ1-6
len: 15
d_gene: .

CDR3nt: TGTGCCAGTAGTATATGGCTTAAGCAGCCCCAGCATTTT
CDR3aa: CASSIWLKQPQHF
abundance: .
v_gene: TRBV19
j_gene: TRBJ1-5
len: 13
d_gene: .

CDR3nt: TGCGCCAGCAGCTTGAACAGGGGCACCGGGGAGCTGTTTTTT
CDR3aa: CASSLNRGTGELFF
abundance: .
v_gene: TRBV5-1
j_gene: TRBJ2-2
len: 14
d_gene: TRBD1

CDR3nt: TGTGCCAGCAGCTTAAGGTCCCAGGGCGATGAGCAGTTCTTC
CDR3aa: CASSLRSQGDEQFF
abundance: few
v_gene: TRBV11-3
j_gene: TRBJ2-1
len: 14
d_gene: .

CDR3nt: TGTGCCAGCAGCTTGACTAGTCCACCCTACGAGCAGTACTTC
CDR3aa: CASSLTSPPYEQYF
abundance: .
v_gene: TRBV13
j_gene: TRBJ2-7
len: 14
d_gene: .

CDR3nt: TGCGCCAGCAGGACTAGCGGGGGGCCCCGTTCGGAGCAGTACTTC
CDR3aa: CASRTSGGPRSEQYF
abundance: .
v_gene: TRBV10-2
j_gene: TRBJ2-7
len: 15
d_gene: TRBD2

CDR3nt: TGTGCCAGCAGCCCCCCCGGGGTGCTATATGGCTACACCTTC
CDR3aa: CASSPPGVLYGYTF
abundance: .
v_gene: TRBV11-2
j_gene: TRBJ1-2
len: 14
d_gene: .

CDR3nt: TGTGCCAGCAGACCGAACAGGGAAATTTGGCTATACAATGAGCAGTTCTTC
CDR3aa: CASRPNREIWLYNEQFF
abundance: .
v_gene: TRBV28
j_gene: TRBJ2-1
len: 17
d_gene: .

CDR3nt: TGTGCCAGCTGGACAGGGGCCTATGGCTACACCTTC
CDR3aa: CASWTGAYGYTF
abundance: .
v_gene: TRBV28
j_gene: TRBJ1-2
len: 12
d_gene: TRBD1

CDR3nt: TGCGCCAGCAGCTCGGCTAGCGGCCAAGAGACCCAGTACTTC
CDR3aa: CASSSASGQETQYF
abundance: .
v_gene: TRBV5-1
j_gene: TRBJ2-5
len: 14
d_gene: TRBD2

CDR3nt: TGTGCCAGCAGCCAAACCCCCTTGGGGCGCTTTGGGTTTAATTCACCCCTCCACTTT
CDR3aa: CASSQTPLGRFGFNSPLHF
abundance: .
v_gene: TRBV13
j_gene: TRBJ1-6
len: 19
d_gene: .

CDR3nt: TGTGCCAGCAGTTTGCCGGGACATCGTTTATACGAGCAGTACTTC
CDR3aa: CASSLPGHRLYEQYF
abundance: .
v_gene: TRBV28
j_gene: TRBJ2-7
len: 15
d_gene: .

CDR3nt: TGCGCCAGCAGACCTCCAGGGGGACGCTACAATGAGCAGTTCTTC
CDR3aa: CASRPPGGRYNEQFF
abundance: .
v_gene: TRBV4-1
j_gene: TRBJ2-1
len: 15
d_gene: TRBD1

CDR3nt: TGTGCCAGCAGCCCCCCAGGGGTGAAGTACGAGCAGTACTTC
CDR3aa: CASSPPGVKYEQYF
abundance: .
v_gene: TRBV9
j_gene: TRBJ2-7
len: 14
d_gene: .

CDR3nt: TGTGCCAGCAGTGGACAGGGTCGTGGCTACACCTTC
CDR3aa: CASSGQGRGYTF
abundance: .
v_gene: TRBV2
j_gene: TRBJ1-2
len: 12
d_gene: TRBD1

CDR3nt: TGTGCCAGCAGCGTAGTCGAGACAGGCTACACCGGGGAGCTGTTTTTT
CDR3aa: CASSVVETGYTGELFF
abundance: .
v_gene: TRBV9
j_gene: TRBJ2-2
len: 16
d_gene: .

CDR3nt: TGTGCCAGCAGTGAAATGCGGGGGAGCTCCTACGAGCAGTACTTC
CDR3aa: CASSEMRGSSYEQYF
abundance: .
v_gene: TRBV6-1
j_gene: TRBJ2-7
len: 15
d_gene: TRBD2